Below, 13 T cell receptor beta chains from the same sample are listed, as sequenced in a study of T cell responses to AZD1222 COVID-19 vaccine. The protocol was immunoSEQ multiplex PCR, while the TCRdb copy is restricted to in-frame clones and leaves out a portion. Here the sample spans about 180,000 clones, 80% to 95% being singletons. Sequenced material: peripheral blood, taken 28 days after the second AZD1222 dose. The receptors originated from an adult who received the AZD1222 COVID-19 vaccine.

The rearrangement uses TRBV5-1 and TRBJ1-1; D unresolved. V was clipped by 4 bases and J by 5 bases, with 15 bases between them. Germline lookup yields CDR1 SGHRS and CDR2 YFSETQ. The CDR3 contains 14 residues. CDR3 residues: CASSPSGGITEAFF. CDR3 nucleotide sequence: TGCGCCAGCAGCCCCTCGGGAGGGATTACTGAAGCTTTCTTT.

The V and J genes are TRBV6-5 and TRBJ1-4; D is ambiguous. There are 15 residues in the CDR3. With 6 bases removed from V and 3 bases from J, the gap between germline ends came to 14 bases. The germline gives CDR1 MNHEY, CDR2 SVGAGI. The CDR3 region is CASSYGHGANEKLFF. CDR3 in DNA: TGTGCCAGCAGCTACGGCCACGGGGCTAATGAAAAACTGTTTTTT.

The chain uses TRBV5-5 and TRBJ1-4; 7 nucleotides agree with TRBD1. The CDR3 is 14 residues long. V shed 3 bases and J 7 bases; nucleotides not matched to a gene: 6. CDR1 and CDR2 from the germline V gene are SGHKS and YYEKEE (reference sequence). The CDR3 loop is CASSWGTVFEKLFF. For the CDR3, the DNA is TGTGCCAGCAGCTGGGGGACAGTTTTTGAAAAACTGTTTTTT. Drawing the rest from reference TRBV5-5 and TRBJ1-4, the complete variable domain is DAGVTQSPTHLIKTRGQQVTLRCSPISGHKSVSWYQQVLGQGPQFIFQYYEKEERGRGNFPDRFSARQFPNYSSELNVNALLLGDSALYLCASSWGTVFEKLFFGSGTQLSVL.

This clone was found a few times. Additional DNA sequences in this sample encode the identical CDR3. CDR3 bases: TGTGCCAGCTCACCACGGGGCGGTGATACTGAAGCTTTCTTT. Its translation is CASSPRGGDTEAFF. This sequence joins TRBV18 and TRBJ1-1, with D possibly TRBD1 on 5 matching bases. Germline CDR1 KGHSH, CDR2 LQKENI. This CDR3 region has 14 residues. The V end lost 1 base, the J end lost 5 bases, and 11 bases lay between the germline ends.

The gene calls are TRBV28 and TRBJ1-1; 11 nucleotides line up with TRBD1. V shed 5 bases and J 8 bases; nucleotides not matched to a gene: 10. The CDR3 is 15 residues long. Germline CDR1 MDHEN, CDR2 SYDVKM. The chain's CDR3 is CASSPWTGGKEEAFF. CDR3 bases: TGTGCCAGCAGTCCTTGGACAGGGGGCAAGGAAGAAGCTTTCTTT.

J is TRBJ2-3 and V is TRBV7-9; D gene unclear. The CDR3 covers 13 residues. Germline-derived CDR1 and CDR2 are SEHNR and FQNEAQ (reference sequence). Between the trimmed V and J ends, which lost 5 bases and 0 bases, there was a span of 6 bases. The CDR3 here is CASSPPSTDTQYF. The CDR3 DNA reads TGTGCCAGCAGCCCTCCCAGCACAGATACGCAGTATTTT.

The V call is TRBV28, the J call TRBJ1-1; 8 nucleotides line up with TRBD1. This CDR3 region has 15 residues. CDR1 is MDHEN, CDR2 SYDVKM, per germline. Trimming removed 6 bases from V and 4 bases from J; junction bases left unmatched: 10. In DNA, the CDR3 is TGTGCCAGCAGGGCACAGAGAACAGGGGGCACTGAAGCTTTCTTT. Amino acid sequence: CASRAQRTGGTEAFF. The variable domain in full, completed from reference TRBV28 and TRBJ1-1, reads DVKVTQSSRYLVKRTGEKVFLECVQDMDHENMFWYRQDPGLGLRLIYFSYDVKMKEKGDIPEGYSVSREKKERFSLILESASTNQTSMYLCASRAQRTGGTEAFFGQGTRLTVV.

In this sample, this clone turned up once. J is TRBJ2-5 and V is TRBV6-6; possibly TRBD1 or TRBD2 for D (6 bases each). V lost 6 bases to trimming and J lost 5 bases, with 7 bases between them. The germline V gene encodes CDR1 MNHNY and CDR2 SVGAGI (reference sequence). This CDR3 spans 11 amino acids. The CDR3 protein is CASRGGETQYF. The CDR3 DNA reads TGTGCCAGCAGAGGGGGGGAGACCCAGTACTTC.

In this sample, this clone turned up a few times. The CDR3 coding sequence is TGCAGCGTTGGAGGGCTGCAGGAAACGGCTGAAGCTTTCTTT. Translation gives CSVGGLQETAEAFF. This chain links TRBV29-1 with TRBJ1-1; D is unresolved. Germline values: CDR1 SQVTM, CDR2 ANQGSEA. V was cut by 4 bases and J by 6 bases, with 18 bases left in between. CDR3 length: 14 residues.

This chain joins TRBV2 and TRBJ2-1; 9 bases fit TRBD1. V lost 6 bases, J lost 9 bases, and 9 bases stayed unmatched. The CDR3 spans 14 residues. Germline loops: CDR1 SNHLY, CDR2 FYNNEI. CDR3 nucleotides: TGTGCCAGCAGGACAGGGGGGGCCTCGGGTGAGCAGTTCTTC. It yields the protein CASRTGGASGEQFF.

In its sample, this clone was seen once. Here the CDR3 reads CASSKVIPAVGDNSPLHF. The CDR3, as DNA: TGTGCCAGCAGCAAAGTGATCCCCGCCGTCGGGGATAATTCACCCCTCCACTTT. The chain combines TRBV21-1 with TRBJ1-6. TRBV21-1 is a pseudogene segment. The CDR3 runs 18 residues.

V is TRBV5-1 and J is TRBJ2-1, with no clear D. This CDR3 is 14 amino acids long. V was pared by 1 base and J by 6 bases, with 11 bases between. Per the germline V gene, CDR1 is SGHRS and CDR2 is YFSETQ. DNA for the CDR3: TGCGCCAGCAGCTTGAACGTCGGCGGCAATGAGCAGTTCTTC. It is translated as CASSLNVGGNEQFF.

In its sample, this clone was seen a few times. The V gene is TRBV3-1 (or the pseudogene TRBV3-2), the J gene TRBJ1-1, with D uncertain. CDR1 and CDR2 (germline): LGHDT, YNNKEL (reference sequence). Deletions cut 1 base from V and 3 bases from J, with 12 bases between. The length of the CDR3 is 15 residues. The CDR3 DNA is TGTGCCAGCAGCCAAGGTCCAGACATTTACACTGAAGCTTTCTTT. This gives the protein CASSQGPDIYTEAFF.